These T cell receptor beta chains were read from a single sample in a study of early T cells in non-severe SARS-CoV-2 infection. In TCRdb, the 5' RACE reads were re-called with MiXCR into one record per CDR3 protein. This table holds 71,000 or so distinct CDR3 sequences, 12% to 15% found once. Sample: whole blood. The receptors originated from an adult who was a healthcare worker with PCR-confirmed SARS-CoV-2 infection or an uninfected control (not recorded which). The CDR3 runs from the conserved cysteine through the conserved F or W.

v_call	cdr3_aa
TRBV28	CASRQGKIGTGYGYTF
TRBV29-1	CSVARERRGGTQYF
TRBV20-1	CSARGGGDTEAFF
TRBV28	CASSFPTRQGSHEQYF
TRBV6-2/TRBV6-3	CASSSTTYTGETEAFF
TRBV7-9	CASSLIPDTGANVLTF
TRBV5-6	CASSFNSPLHF
TRBV5-1	CASSWGLATSTDTQYF
TRBV14	CASGLGAGLGNTIYF
TRBV29-1	CSVAGGRGTEAFF
TRBV5-1	CASSPGTSRDTQYF
TRBV13	CASTAGSRNEKLFF
TRBV30	CAWSGDSVNTEAFF
TRBV7-9	CASSLAQGRTEAFF
TRBV29-1	CSVSGSTDTQYF
TRBV7-9	CASSPTVLNTEAFF
TRBV7-2	CASSLNRVNNEKLFF
TRBV28	CASSILRAASSYEQYF
TRBV10-3	CAISEGTGGDEQYF
TRBV6-5	CASRTPGPTGDAFF